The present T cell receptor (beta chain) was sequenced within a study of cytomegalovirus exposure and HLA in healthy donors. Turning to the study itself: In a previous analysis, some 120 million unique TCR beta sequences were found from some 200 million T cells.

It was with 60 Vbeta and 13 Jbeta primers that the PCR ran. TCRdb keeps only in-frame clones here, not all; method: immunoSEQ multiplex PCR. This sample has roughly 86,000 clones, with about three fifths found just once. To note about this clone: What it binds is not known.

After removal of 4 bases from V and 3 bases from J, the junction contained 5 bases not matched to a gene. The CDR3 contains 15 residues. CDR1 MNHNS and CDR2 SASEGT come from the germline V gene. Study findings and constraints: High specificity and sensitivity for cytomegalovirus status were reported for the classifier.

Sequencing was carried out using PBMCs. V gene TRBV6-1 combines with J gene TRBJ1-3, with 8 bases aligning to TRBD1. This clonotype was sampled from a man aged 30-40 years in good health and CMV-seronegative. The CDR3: CASSAGTGGGNTIYF. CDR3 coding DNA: TGTGCCAGCAGTGCGGGAACAGGGGGTGGAAACACCATATATTTT.